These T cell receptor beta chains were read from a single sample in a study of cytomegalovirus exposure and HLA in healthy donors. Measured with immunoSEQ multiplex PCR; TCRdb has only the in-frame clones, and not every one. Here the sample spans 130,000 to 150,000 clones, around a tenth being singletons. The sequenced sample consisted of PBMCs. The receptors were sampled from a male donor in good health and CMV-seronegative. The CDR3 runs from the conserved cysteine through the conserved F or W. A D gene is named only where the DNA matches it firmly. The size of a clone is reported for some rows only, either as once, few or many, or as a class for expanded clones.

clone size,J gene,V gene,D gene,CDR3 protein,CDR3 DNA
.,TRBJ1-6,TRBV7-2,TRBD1,CASSRSGTDYSPLHF,TGTGCCAGCAGCCGATCCGGGACAGACTATTCACCCCTCCACTTT
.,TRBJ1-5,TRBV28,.,CASSLFGQTYQPQHF,TGTGCCAGCAGTTTATTTGGTCAGACTTATCAGCCCCAGCATTTT
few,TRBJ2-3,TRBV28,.,CASSLLEGISGTDTQYF,TGTGCCAGCAGTTTATTGGAGGGGATCTCTGGCACAGATACGCAGTATTTT
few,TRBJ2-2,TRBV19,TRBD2,CASSQSGEVTGELFF,TGTGCCAGTTCCCAAAGCGGGGAGGTCACCGGGGAGCTGTTTTTT
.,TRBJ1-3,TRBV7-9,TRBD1,CASSLKTGFTGNTIYF,TGTGCCAGCAGCTTGAAGACAGGGTTTACTGGAAACACCATATATTTT
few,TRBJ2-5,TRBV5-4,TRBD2,CASSNPGLAGPYQETQYF,TGTGCCAGCAGCAACCCAGGACTAGCGGGGCCCTACCAAGAGACCCAGTACTTC
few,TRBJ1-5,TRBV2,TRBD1,CASSEATDRAESNQPQHF,TGTGCCAGCAGTGAAGCGACGGACAGGGCGGAAAGCAATCAGCCCCAGCATTTT
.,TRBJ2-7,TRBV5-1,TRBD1,CASTRRTGFYEQYF,TGCGCCAGCACCCGTAGGACAGGCTTCTACGAGCAGTACTTC
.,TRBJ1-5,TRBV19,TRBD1,CASSPGQGGQPQHF,TGTGCCAGTAGCCCAGGACAGGGAGGGCAGCCCCAGCATTTT
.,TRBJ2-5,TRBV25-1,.,CASRVPWAETQYF,TGTGCCAGCCGAGTGCCGTGGGCGGAGACCCAGTACTTC
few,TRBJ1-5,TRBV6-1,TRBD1,CASSGRTGATIQPQHF,TGTGCCAGCAGTGGCAGGACAGGGGCGACGATTCAGCCCCAGCATTTT
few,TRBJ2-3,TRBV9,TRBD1,CASNPTGEGARDTQYF,TGTGCCAGCAACCCAACCGGAGAGGGGGCAAGAGATACGCAGTATTTT
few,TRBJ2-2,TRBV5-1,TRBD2,CASSLGLSGGTTGELFF,TGCGCCAGCAGCTTGGGTCTGAGCGGGGGAACAACCGGGGAGCTGTTTTTT
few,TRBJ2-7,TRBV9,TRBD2,CASSFTSGGPYEQYF,TGTGCCAGCAGCTTCACTAGCGGGGGGCCCTACGAGCAGTACTTC
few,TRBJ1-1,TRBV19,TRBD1,CASSRHKTGGTSEAFF,TGTGCCAGTAGTCGACACAAGACAGGGGGGACGTCTGAAGCTTTCTTT
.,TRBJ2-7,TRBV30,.,CAWTLGAGWGEQYF,TGTGCCTGGACCCTGGGGGCCGGTTGGGGCGAGCAGTACTTC
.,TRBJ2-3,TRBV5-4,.,CASSQLAESDTQYF,TGTGCCAGCTCCCAACTAGCAGAATCGGATACGCAGTATTTT
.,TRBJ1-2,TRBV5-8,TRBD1,CASSLGATGGLYGYTF,TGTGCCAGCAGCTTGGGTGCCACAGGGGGCCTCTATGGCTACACCTTC
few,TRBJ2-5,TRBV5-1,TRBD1,CASSLGDREETQYF,TGCGCCAGCAGCTTGGGGGACAGGGAGGAGACCCAGTACTTC
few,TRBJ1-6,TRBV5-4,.,CASSLRDTTFNSPLHF,TGTGCCAGCAGCTTGCGGGACACCACCTTTAATTCACCCCTCCACTTT
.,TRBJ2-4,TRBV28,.,CASSFKLLRNIQYF,TGTGCCAGCAGTTTCAAGCTTCTTCGAAACATTCAGTACTTC
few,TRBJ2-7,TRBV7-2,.,CASSLRRVDEQYF,TGTGCCAGCAGCTTACGCAGGGTAGACGAGCAGTACTTC
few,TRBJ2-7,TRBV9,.,CASSVGRQGDEQYF,TGTGCCAGCAGCGTAGGTAGGCAGGGTGACGAGCAGTACTTC
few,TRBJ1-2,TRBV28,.,CASSLTGRGYGYTF,TGTGCCAGCAGTTTAACAGGAAGGGGTTATGGCTACACCTTC
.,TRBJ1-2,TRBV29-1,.,CSVVLGGHGYTF,TGCAGCGTTGTACTGGGAGGACATGGCTACACCTTC
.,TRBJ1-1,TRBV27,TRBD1,CASSPLGQGDTEAFF,TGTGCCAGCAGTCCCTTGGGACAGGGGGACACTGAAGCTTTCTTT